A selection of T cell receptor beta chains follows, all from one sample in a study of response to subunit inactivated influenza vaccine. Each CDR3 protein gets one entry after TCRdb re-called the RT-PCR reads with MiXCR. The sample comprises around 760,000 distinct CDR3 sequences, approximately 15% of which are singletons, and 5.5% to 7% rests with the top ten. The sample here was PBMCs from blood, taken 14 to 15 days before vaccination. The source is a man aged 45-65 years who received an inactivated influenza vaccine. Both conserved end residues are part of each CDR3. Where a row states a size, it is once, few, many or the class of an expanded clone; other rows omit it.

clone size: NA; V gene: TRBV12-3/TRBV12-4; CDR3 protein: CASSYPQGRIEQFF
clone size: NA; V gene: TRBV29-1; CDR3 protein: CSVGRASNTGELFF
clone size: NA; V gene: TRBV20-1; CDR3 protein: CSARSPWGPEAFF
clone size: many; V gene: TRBV20-1; CDR3 protein: CSANTGEVHEQYF
clone size: few; V gene: TRBV12-3/TRBV12-4; CDR3 protein: CASSPPNRNEQYF
clone size: many; V gene: TRBV11-2; CDR3 protein: CASSLHVTQTQYF
clone size: once; V gene: TRBV28; CDR3 protein: CASTLGQGYNEQFF
clone size: few; V gene: TRBV14; CDR3 protein: CASSPWGPQGAANTGELFF
clone size: few; V gene: TRBV4-2; CDR3 protein: CASSQDPRLTGANTGELFF
clone size: NA; V gene: TRBV19; CDR3 protein: CASKESGASGELFF